Below, 18 T cell receptor beta chains from the same sample are listed, as sequenced in a study of CD4 T cells in relation to SARS-CoV-2 and coronaviruses. The unexposed donors gave CD4+ T cells in about 2010-2018, prior to COVID-19. CD4+ T cells were isolated from the cells after 10 days of culture. No antigen has been identified for these receptors. Method: immunoSEQ multiplex PCR; TCRdb's copy keeps in-frame clones and lacks some. The repertoire holds 25,000 to 30,000 clones, 77% seen once, with about 20% in the top ten. Material for sequencing was CD4+ T cells from PBMCs, cultured in vitro. These receptors all stem from a human donor in good health.

V is TRBV10-3 and J is TRBJ2-1, with 8 bases lining up with TRBD2. Trimming cost V 8 bases and J 3 bases; bases outside gene matches: 15. Germline assignment: CDR1 ENHRY and CDR2 SYGVKD. The CDR3 runs 17 residues. As DNA, the CDR3 is TGTGCCATCGGGAGGGGGAGCGGGGGCCCTAACTACAATGAGCAGTTCTTC. Amino acid sequence: CAIGRGSGGPNYNEQFF.

This sequence joins TRBV5-1 and TRBJ2-3; the D is unclear. Germline V gene data show CDR1 as SGHRS and CDR2 as YFSETQ. The CDR3 consists of 14 residues. Trimming cost V 4 bases and J 5 bases, with 14 bases left between them. The CDR3 DNA reads TGCGCCAGCAGCCCGCCGGGTTTGGGAGATACGCAGTATTTT. Translating it yields CASSPPGLGDTQYF.

The chain joins TRBV2 to TRBJ1-6, with no clear D. Trimming stripped 6 bases from V and 7 bases from J, with 19 bases between. CDR3 size: 16 residues. Per the germline V gene, CDR1 is SNHLY and CDR2 is FYNNEI. The CDR3 here is CASRPPGRSSNSPLHF. The CDR3 bases are TGTGCCAGCAGGCCACCGGGCCGTTCGTCCAATTCACCCCTCCACTTT.

The chain recombines TRBV7-2 with TRBJ2-7; TRBD2 matches at 10 bases. There are 16 residues in the CDR3. V gave up 2 bases and J gave up 4 bases; unmatched junction bases: 8. In germline, CDR1 is SGHTA, CDR2 FQGNSA. The CDR3 coding sequence is TGTGCCAGCAGCTTAATTCGGGCTAGCGGGGGTTACGAGCAGTACTTC. Translating it yields CASSLIRASGGYEQYF.

The chain uses TRBV7-6 and TRBJ2-1, with 12 nucleotides matching TRBD2. The CDR3 sequence is 16 residues long. Per germline, CDR1 SGHVS and CDR2 FNYEAQ. V trimming: 4 bases; J trimming: 3 bases; junction bases outside the gene matches: 4. In nucleotides, the CDR3 is TGTGCCAGCAGCTCTGGACTAGCGGGATTCTACAATGAGCAGTTCTTC. It specifies CASSSGLAGFYNEQFF.

This clone turned up a few times. The genes are TRBV19 and TRBJ2-5; D is possibly TRBD2 (5 bases). Germline loops: CDR1 LNHDA, CDR2 SQIVND (reference sequence). CDR3 length equals 13 residues. The V end was cut by 6 bases, the J end by 0 bases, with 8 bases between. For the CDR3, the DNA is TGTGCCAGTAGAGGACTTGACCAAGAGACCCAGTACTTC. Translation: CASRGLDQETQYF.

The chain has TRBV11-3 and TRBJ2-3, with 8 bases aligning to TRBD2. Germline V lookup: CDR1 SGHNT, CDR2 YENEEA. The CDR3 is made up of 16 amino acids. After removal of 5 bases from V and 5 bases from J, the junction contained 12 bases not matched to a gene. CDR3 loop: CASSPGLAPAGDTQYF. CDR3 nucleotides: TGTGCCAGCAGCCCAGGACTAGCACCAGCGGGAGATACGCAGTATTTT.

The chain links TRBV7-2 to TRBJ2-7; D remains unclear. The CDR3 runs to 14 residues. Deletions cut 5 bases from V and 6 bases from J, with 17 bases between. Germline V CDR1 and CDR2: SGHTA, FQGNSA. CDR3 DNA sequence: TGTGCCAGCAGCCCAAGTACCGGGCCGGGCGAGCAGTACTTC. It is translated as CASSPSTGPGEQYF.

V gene TRBV23-1 combines with J gene TRBJ1-4; D is undetermined. TRBV23-1 is an ORF; its function is uncertain. Trimming removed 3 bases from V and 7 bases from J, with 18 bases in between. The CDR3 consists of 16 residues. The CDR3: CASSHRPPDMGEKLFF. Here the CDR3 DNA reads TGCGCCAGCAGTCACCGGCCTCCCGATATGGGTGAAAAACTGTTTTTT.

This clone came up a few times. The CDR3 sequence is CASSVVVGETQYF. DNA of the CDR3: TGTGCCAGCAGTGTAGTAGTGGGAGAGACCCAGTACTTC. The genes are TRBV12-3 or TRBV12-4 and TRBJ2-5; D call uncertain. The CDR3 sequence is 13 residues long. Trimming left V 5 bases short and J 4 bases short, with 11 bases between.

CDR3 nucleotides: TGTGCCAGCAGCTTAGGCGGACAGGGAACAGATACGCAGTATTTT. Protein: CASSLGGQGTDTQYF. The chain has TRBV7-2 and TRBJ2-3; the match to TRBD1 covers 8 bases. There are 15 residues in the CDR3. With V trimmed by 1 base and J by 3 bases, 3 bases remained unmatched. Germline CDR1 and CDR2: SGHTA and FQGNSA.

The V and J genes are TRBV7-2 and TRBJ2-2; D might be TRBD2 (6 bases). Trimming left V 4 bases short and J 1 base short, with 16 bases between. The CDR3 consists of 17 residues. Germline CDR1 and CDR2: SGHTA and FQGNSA. The CDR3 loop is CASSSDSGTLNTGELFF. The CDR3 DNA is TGTGCCAGCAGCTCAGACAGTGGGACTTTGAACACCGGGGAGCTGTTTTTT.

The chain links TRBV3-1 (or the pseudogene TRBV3-2) to TRBJ2-3, with D possibly TRBD1 on 6 matching bases. V was trimmed by 11 bases and J by 0 bases, leaving 24 bases between them. This CDR3 has 17 residues. The germline V gene encodes CDR1 LGHDT and CDR2 YNNKEL (reference sequence). For the CDR3, the DNA is TGTGCCGGCTCTATTGAGGGGGTTACATTTAGCACAGATACGCAGTATTTT. This gives the protein CAGSIEGVTFSTDTQYF.

By sample share, this clone is medium-sized. The chain couples TRBV4-2 to TRBJ1-2, with D hard to call. The length of the CDR3 is 18 residues. V was clipped by 0 bases and J by 0 bases, with 17 bases between them. Germline values: CDR1 LGHNA, CDR2 YNFKEQ. CDR3 nucleotides: TGTGCCAGCAGCCAAGATCGGTCAGGTACAGTAGCTAACTATGGCTACACCTTC. Its protein is CASSQDRSGTVANYGYTF.

In its sample, this clone was seen a few times. The chain has TRBV7-2 and TRBJ1-2, with 10 bases fitting TRBD1. CDR1 is SGHTA, CDR2 FQGNSA, per germline. The CDR3 has 15 amino acids. Losses at the gene ends were 5 bases for V and 1 base for J; bases not matched to a gene: 4. The CDR3 nucleotides read TGTGCCAGCAGCCCAGGACAGGGGGATAACTATGGCTACACCTTC. This translates into CASSPGQGDNYGYTF.

The chain couples TRBV5-5 to TRBJ2-5; 7 bases align to TRBD1. Trimming removed 1 base from V and 7 bases from J; junction bases left unmatched: 16. This CDR3 spans 17 amino acids. Germline V gene lookup returns CDR1 SGHKS and CDR2 YYEKEE (reference sequence). The CDR3 region has the DNA TGTGCCAGCAGCTTGTCCCCCGGGCGACAGGGAGAGGTGACCCAGTACTTC. It yields the protein CASSLSPGRQGEVTQYF.

The CDR3 DNA is TGTGCCAGCATGGGGACAGCGAACACTGAAGCTTTCTTT. It translates to CASMGTANTEAFF. The chain uses TRBV7-9 and TRBJ1-1; 7 bases map to TRBD1. The germline V gene encodes CDR1 SEHNR and CDR2 FQNEAQ (reference sequence). Losses at the gene ends were 7 bases for V and 1 base for J; bases not matched to a gene: 3. The CDR3 covers 13 residues.

The rearrangement joins TRBV11-2 to TRBJ1-1; possibly TRBD1 for D (5 bases). V was pared by 5 bases and J by 1 base, with 11 bases between. Germline loops: CDR1 SGHAT, CDR2 FQNNGV. The CDR3 length is 14 residues. CDR3 nucleotides: TGTGCCAGCAGCCCTCAGGGAGGGAACACTGAAGCTTTCTTT. Translated: CASSPQGGNTEAFF.